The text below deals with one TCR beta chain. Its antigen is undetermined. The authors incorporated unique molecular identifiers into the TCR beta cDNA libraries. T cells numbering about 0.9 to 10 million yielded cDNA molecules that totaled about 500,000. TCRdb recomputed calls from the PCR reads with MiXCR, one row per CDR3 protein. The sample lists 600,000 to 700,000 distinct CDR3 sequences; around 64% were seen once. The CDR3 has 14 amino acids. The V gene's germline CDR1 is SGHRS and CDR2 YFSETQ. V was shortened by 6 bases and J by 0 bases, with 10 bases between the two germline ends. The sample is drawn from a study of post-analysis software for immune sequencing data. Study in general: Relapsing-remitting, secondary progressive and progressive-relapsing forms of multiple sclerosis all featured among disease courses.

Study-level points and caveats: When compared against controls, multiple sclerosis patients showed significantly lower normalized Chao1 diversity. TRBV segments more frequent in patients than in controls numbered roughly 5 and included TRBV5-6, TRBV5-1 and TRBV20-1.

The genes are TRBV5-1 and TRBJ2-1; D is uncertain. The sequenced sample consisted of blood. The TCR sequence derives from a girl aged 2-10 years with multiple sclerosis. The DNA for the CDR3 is TGCGCCAGCAAACTCTGGAGCTCCTACAATGAGCAGTTCTTC. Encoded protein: CASKLWSSYNEQFF.